This TCR beta chain was sequenced during a study of early T cells in non-severe SARS-CoV-2 infection. Study context: The authors sequenced bulk RNA from unsorted whole blood, leaving chains unpaired.

Attached unique molecular identifiers marked individual cDNA molecules. TCRdb fed the 5' RACE reads into MiXCR, producing one record per CDR3 protein. This sample yields under 60,000 distinct CDR3 sequences, of which approximately 9% are seen a single time; roughly 4.8% belongs to the top ten. The sequence derives from an adult who was a healthcare worker with PCR-confirmed SARS-CoV-2 infection or an uninfected control (not recorded which). The material was whole blood, obtained at baseline.

The DNA for the CDR3 is TGTGCCAGCAGCCAAGAATGGAGCAGCCACGGCTACACCTTC. It yields the protein CASSQEWSSHGYTF. The rearrangement uses TRBV4-2 and TRBJ1-2; unclear D gene. The V and J ends lost 0 bases and 8 bases respectively, with 13 bases between them. CDR1 is LGHNA, CDR2 YNFKEQ, per germline. The CDR3 extends over 14 amino acids.